Shown below are 5 T cell receptor beta chains from a single sample sequenced in a study of beta chain features in type 1 diabetes. Every bit of the isolated RNA underwent reverse transcription, so sequencing read expressed TCRB transcripts. Sequencing was performed with immunoSEQ multiplex PCR; in TCRdb, only in-frame clones are kept and a portion is missing. The table lists nearly 250,000 clones, roughly 70% of them singletons, with approximately 0.053% in the top ten. Material: naive CD4+ T cells from blood. The receptors were sampled from a man younger than 45 in good health.

In this sample, this clone turned up a few times. The rearrangement links TRBV7-2 to TRBJ1-1, with D unclear. Germline V CDR1 and CDR2: SGHTA, FQGNSA. V was cut by 2 bases and J by 6 bases, with 7 bases left in between. The CDR3 contains 12 residues. The CDR3 sequence: CASSLKSPEAFF. The CDR3 nucleotides read TGTGCCAGCAGCTTAAAATCGCCTGAAGCTTTCTTT.

This clone was counted only a few times. The sample carries other DNA sequences with the same CDR3. V gene TRBV29-1 combines with J gene TRBJ2-7, with D hard to call. The length of the CDR3 is 11 residues. Germline V gene lookup returns CDR1 SQVTM and CDR2 ANQGSEA. Trimming stripped 4 bases from V and 3 bases from J, with 7 bases between. The CDR3 coding sequence is TGCAGCGTTGGCGCCAGCTACGAGCAGTACTTC. Translation: CSVGASYEQYF.

The genes are TRBV29-1 and TRBJ2-1; 9 positions match TRBD2. Germline CDR1 is SQVTM and CDR2 is ANQGSEA. The length of the CDR3 is 13 residues. With 6 bases clipped from V and 7 bases from J, the junction kept 7 bases outside the gene matches. The CDR3 is CSVRGLALNEQFF. CDR3 nucleotide sequence: TGCAGCGTCCGCGGACTAGCGCTAAATGAGCAGTTCTTC.

This clone was found a few times. The J gene is TRBJ2-7, the V gene TRBV5-6, with D maybe TRBD1 (6 bases). The CDR3 spans 13 residues. The V gene lost 3 bases and the J gene lost 5 bases, with 12 bases spanning the gap. Germline CDR1 SGHDT, CDR2 YYEEEE. DNA of the CDR3: TGTGCCAGCAGCTATACAGGGTACCACGAGCAGTACTTC. Its protein product is CASSYTGYHEQYF.

The chain employs TRBV9 and TRBJ2-5, with 7 positions matching TRBD2. After removal of 0 bases from V and 5 bases from J, the junction contained 4 bases not matched to a gene. Germline lookup yields CDR1 SGDLS and CDR2 YYNGEE. The length of the CDR3 is 14 residues. The CDR3 protein is CASSVAVGGETQYF. The CDR3 DNA reads TGTGCCAGCAGCGTAGCCGTGGGAGGGGAGACCCAGTACTTC.